Shown below are 28 T cell receptor beta chains from a single sample sequenced in a study of OX40 agonist ivuxolimab in advanced cancers. TCRdb's copy holds only in-frame clones and misses some; the assay was immunoSEQ multiplex PCR. The table records fewer than 60,000 clones, 70% to 90% of them present only once. The sample in question was CD4+ or CD8+ T cells sorted from blood, obtained in a trial of the OX40 agonist ivuxolimab. The receptors derive from an adult with an advanced solid tumor such as melanoma, head and neck, liver or kidney cancer.

This sequence joins TRBV19 and TRBJ2-7; 10 bases are shared with TRBD1. This CDR3 is 15 amino acids long. Per the germline V gene, CDR1 is LNHDA and CDR2 is SQIVND (reference sequence). The J segment lost 4 bases and the V segment lost 7 bases, leaving 10 bases of the junction unmatched. In nucleotides, the CDR3 is TGTGCCAGTACCCCGGGACAGGGGTTAGGATACGAGCAGTACTTC. Translating it yields CASTPGQGLGYEQYF.

This clone was seen just once. The rearrangement links TRBV5-4 to TRBJ2-3, with D unresolved. CDR1 and CDR2 from the germline V gene are SGHNT and YYREEE (reference sequence). V was trimmed by 0 bases and J by 0 bases, leaving 8 bases between them. This CDR3 is built from 15 residues. CDR3 coding DNA: TGTGCCAGCAGCTTGGATCTGACTAGCACAGATACGCAGTATTTT. Translating it yields CASSLDLTSTDTQYF.

This chain uses TRBV5-1 with TRBJ2-1; D possibly corresponds to TRBD2 (6 bases). Germline V gene data show CDR1 as SGHRS and CDR2 as YFSETQ. The CDR3 extends over 15 amino acids. Trimming took 0 bases from V and 10 from J, leaving 17 bases between them. The CDR3 loop is CASSLEGGFDGEQFF. CDR3 in DNA: TGCGCCAGCAGCTTGGAGGGAGGTTTTGACGGGGAGCAGTTCTTC.

The chain links TRBV25-1 to TRBJ1-2; D not certain. V shed 5 bases and J shed 2 bases, with 6 bases lying between them. Germline loops: CDR1 MGHDK, CDR2 SYGVNS. The CDR3 contains 12 residues. CDR3 sequence (DNA): TGTGCCAGCAGTCCGGCCAACTATGGCTACACCTTC. Residues: CASSPANYGYTF.

J is TRBJ2-7 and V is TRBV13; D is unresolved. The CDR3 contains 13 residues. V was trimmed by 1 base and J by 3 bases, leaving 7 bases between them. The germline gives CDR1 PRHDT, CDR2 FYEKMQ (reference sequence). The CDR3 coding sequence is TGTGCCAGCAGCTTAGTAGGGATCTACGAGCAGTACTTC. Protein product: CASSLVGIYEQYF.

CDR3 DNA sequence: TGTGCCAGCAGCCAAGATGGGGATAGTTTGACAGATACGCAGTATTTT. Encoded protein: CASSQDGDSLTDTQYF. The genes are TRBV4-2 and TRBJ2-3, with D unresolved. The germline V and J ends were trimmed by 0 bases and 3 bases, with 13 bases remaining between them. This CDR3 has 16 amino acids. Per the germline V gene, CDR1 is LGHNA and CDR2 is YNFKEQ.

The rearrangement links TRBV9 to TRBJ2-1, with 8 bases matching TRBD2. V shed 0 bases, J shed 3 bases, and the junction held 5 bases outside the gene matches. The germline CDR1 and CDR2 sequences are SGDLS and YYNGEE. CDR3 length: 16 residues. DNA of the CDR3: TGTGCCAGCAGCGTAGTTAGCGGGGTCAACTACAATGAGCAGTTCTTC. Its translation is CASSVVSGVNYNEQFF.

In its sample, this clone was seen a few times. V usage is TRBV7-2 and J usage is TRBJ2-2; D is uncertain. This CDR3 is built from 13 residues. CDR1 is SGHTA and CDR2 is FQGNSA in the germline V gene. V was cut by 1 base and J by 8 bases, with 8 bases left in between. This chain's CDR3 is CASSLGPLGELFF. In DNA form, the CDR3 reads TGTGCCAGCAGCTTAGGCCCCCTGGGGGAGCTGTTTTTT.

This clone was counted a single time. The germline gene is not matched at one end of the junction; a read error may be the cause. The chain joins TRBV9 to TRBJ1-2; TRBD1 agrees at 9 bases. Germline CDR1 is SGDLS and CDR2 is YYNGEE. The CDR3 covers 16 residues. The CDR3 spells CASSVAAQGAPSGHTF. CDR3 coding DNA: TGTGCCAGCAGCGTAGCTGCACAGGGGGCGCCGAGTGGCCACACCTTC.

This clone was picked up a small number of times. The chain uses TRBV7-9 and TRBJ2-2, with TRBD1 identical over 8 bases. This CDR3 has 15 amino acids. V lost 3 bases and J lost 4; bases outside the gene matches: 4. Looked up from germline, CDR1 is SEHNR and CDR2 is FQNEAQ (reference sequence). This CDR3 is CASSFSGGFTGELFF. Written as DNA, the CDR3 is TGTGCCAGCAGCTTTTCAGGGGGCTTCACCGGGGAGCTGTTTTTT.

V and J are TRBV5-1 and TRBJ2-1, with TRBD1 matching over 9 bases. The J segment lost 1 base and the V segment lost 5 bases, leaving 7 bases of the junction unmatched. CDR1 and CDR2 from the germline V gene are SGHRS and YFSETQ. The CDR3 has 16 residues. The CDR3 loop is CASSWTGVPSYNEQFF. CDR3 DNA sequence: TGCGCCAGCAGTTGGACAGGGGTTCCGTCCTACAATGAGCAGTTCTTC.

The chain combines TRBV4-1 with TRBJ1-2; 7 bases agree with TRBD1. The CDR3 runs to 14 residues. The ends lost 0 bases at V and 5 bases at J; junction bases unmatched: 3. Germline values: CDR1 MGHRA, CDR2 YSYEKL. In DNA, the CDR3 is TGCGCCAGCAGCCAAGAGGGACAGATGTATGGCTACACCTTC. It translates to CASSQEGQMYGYTF.

This sequence joins TRBV6-6 and TRBJ2-1; TRBD1 aligns across 9 bases. The CDR3 totals 16 residues. J lost 8 bases, V lost 8 bases, and 16 bases had no gene match. CDR1 MNHNY and CDR2 SVGAGI come from the germline V gene (reference sequence). The chain's CDR3 is CASRQSGTGFLYEQFF. The CDR3 coding sequence is TGTGCCAGCCGACAGTCCGGGACAGGGTTTTTGTATGAGCAGTTCTTC.

CDR3 region: CSATGSYEQYF. The CDR3 nucleotides read TGCAGCGCCACAGGTTCCTACGAGCAGTACTTC. This chain connects TRBV29-1 to TRBJ2-7; D might be TRBD1 (5 bases). The CDR3 is 11 residues long. Trimming took 7 bases from V and 1 from J, leaving 8 bases between them. Germline CDR1 is SQVTM and CDR2 is ANQGSEA.

The chain carries TRBV25-1 and TRBJ1-4, with TRBD1 matching 8 bases. This CDR3 has 14 residues. Trimming cost V 4 bases and J 7 bases; bases outside gene matches: 5. The germline V gene encodes CDR1 MGHDK and CDR2 SYGVNS. The CDR3 DNA follows: TGTGCCAGCAGTGTTAGGACAGGGTTTGAAAAACTGTTTTTT. This translates into CASSVRTGFEKLFF.

The V call is TRBV5-1, the J call TRBJ1-1, with TRBD1 as a possible D gene (6 bases). This CDR3 contains 14 residues. Germline V gene lookup returns CDR1 SGHRS and CDR2 YFSETQ. V lost 6 bases to trimming and J lost 1 base, with 13 bases between them. The CDR3 DNA sequence: TGCGCCAGCAAAGAGACAGGCCCGAACACTGAAGCTTTCTTT. Amino acids: CASKETGPNTEAFF. Using reference TRBV5-1 and TRBJ1-1 for the parts outside the CDR3, the full variable domain is KAGVTQTPRYLIKTRGQQVTLSCSPISGHRSVSWYQQTPGQGLQFLFEYFSETQRNKGNFPGRFSGRQFSNSRSEMNVSTLELGDSALYLCASKETGPNTEAFFGQGTRLTVV.

The chain recombines TRBV13 with TRBJ1-6, with 10 bases that match TRBD1. The junction had 9 bases not matched to a gene; V was cut back by 5 bases and J by 5 bases. The CDR3 totals 17 residues. Germline CDR1 and CDR2: PRHDT and FYEKMQ (reference sequence). CDR3 bases: TGTGCCAGCAGCGCACCGGGACAGGGGATAGATAATTCACCCCTCCACTTT. Encoded protein: CASSAPGQGIDNSPLHF.

This chain connects TRBV6-1 to TRBJ1-2; 8 bases fit TRBD1. Germline assignment: CDR1 MNHNS and CDR2 SASEGT. The length of the CDR3 is 15 residues. V lost 1 base, J lost 7 bases, and 8 bases stayed unmatched. Here the CDR3 reads CASSEEGQGVSGYTF. CDR3 bases: TGTGCCAGCAGTGAAGAAGGACAGGGAGTCTCTGGCTACACCTTC.

CDR3 coding DNA: TGTGCCAGCAGTCCAGGTCTAATGCGCTACACCTTC. Translated: CASSPGLMRYTF. This sequence joins TRBV6-6 and TRBJ1-2; D call uncertain. This CDR3 region has 12 residues. Germline CDR1 reads MNHNY; CDR2 reads SVGAGI (reference sequence). Trimming pared 5 bases from V and 9 bases from J, leaving 13 bases between.

The V gene is TRBV7-9, the J gene TRBJ1-4; the D gene is possibly TRBD1 (5 bases). With 5 bases removed from V and 8 bases from J, the gap between germline ends came to 18 bases. The germline CDR1 and CDR2 sequences are SEHNR and FQNEAQ (reference sequence). The CDR3 consists of 15 residues. CDR3 bases: TGTGCCAGCAGCCCAATGTGGGGCCTGGAAGAAAAACTGTTTTTT. Amino acids: CASSPMWGLEEKLFF.

Comment on this clone: Other nucleotide sequences in the sample specify the same CDR3. The CDR3 DNA reads TGTGCCATCAGTGATTCCACTGTTAGGGTAGGATCCAATGAGCAGTTCTTC. Protein sequence: CAISDSTVRVGSNEQFF. This rearrangement joins TRBV10-3 to TRBJ2-1; D is undetermined. The V end was cut by 3 bases, the J end by 6 bases, with 21 bases between. The CDR3 extends over 17 amino acids. The germline gives CDR1 ENHRY, CDR2 SYGVKD.

Details on this clone: The junction does not match germline at one end; this may be a read error. The chain joins TRBV6-6 to TRBJ2-7; D might be TRBD2 (6 bases). Looked up from germline, CDR1 is MNHNY and CDR2 is SVGAGI (reference sequence). The CDR3 is 12 residues long. For the CDR3, the DNA is TGTGCCAGCAGTTACTCTGGGACTGGAGGGAACTTC. Amino acid sequence: CASSYSGTGGNF.

This clone is a singleton in its sample. V gene TRBV25-1 combines with J gene TRBJ1-1; 8 bases agree with TRBD1. CDR1 is MGHDK and CDR2 is SYGVNS in the germline V gene. CDR3 length: 14 amino acids. The junction had 4 bases not matched to a gene; V was cut back by 3 bases and J by 4 bases. CDR3 sequence: CASSEYRGGTEAFF. CDR3 nucleotides: TGTGCCAGCAGTGAGTACAGGGGGGGCACTGAAGCTTTCTTT.

The gene calls are TRBV5-1 and TRBJ1-1, with no clear D. The CDR3 has 14 residues. The V end lost 5 bases, the J end lost 4 bases, and 15 bases lay between the germline ends. Germline values: CDR1 SGHRS, CDR2 YFSETQ. The CDR3 loop reads CASSLGDFSTEAFF. The DNA of the CDR3 is TGCGCCAGCAGTCTTGGGGATTTTAGCACTGAAGCTTTCTTT.

This chain joins TRBV7-8 and TRBJ1-2; maybe TRBD1 (6 bases). Trimming removed 1 base at V and 2 bases at J, with 17 bases between. The CDR3 covers 17 residues. Per germline, CDR1 SGHVS and CDR2 FQNEAQ. The CDR3 DNA reads as TGTGCCAGCAGCTTAGTATCGGACTGGGGGCTAAACTATGGCTACACCTTC. Residues: CASSLVSDWGLNYGYTF.

Only a few counts were recorded for this clone. V usage is TRBV5-4 and J usage is TRBJ2-7; 9 bases are shared with TRBD1. The CDR3 is made up of 15 amino acids. The ends lost 0 bases at V and 3 bases at J; junction bases unmatched: 4. The germline CDR1 and CDR2 sequences are SGHNT and YYREEE (reference sequence). The CDR3 DNA reads as TGTGCCAGCAGCTTGGGACAGGGGGGTATCTACGAGCAGTACTTC. Its translation is CASSLGQGGIYEQYF.

The V and J genes are TRBV2 and TRBJ2-3; TRBD1 is a possible D gene (6 bases). With 5 bases removed from V and 5 bases from J, the gap between germline ends came to 8 bases. This CDR3 has 12 amino acids. Germline V gene lookup returns CDR1 SNHLY and CDR2 FYNNEI. The CDR3 DNA is TGTGCCAGCAGTCAGGGGTTAGATACGCAGTATTTT. This translates into CASSQGLDTQYF.

DNA of the CDR3: TGCGCCAGCAGTGCAGACTCACACGGGGGTGGGACCCAGTACTTC. It specifies CASSADSHGGGTQYF. The chain has TRBV10-2 and TRBJ2-5; D may be TRBD2 (6 bases). CDR1 and CDR2 (germline): WSHSY, SAAADI. The CDR3 contains 15 residues. Trimming shortened V by 4 bases and J by 7 bases, and 19 bases separated the two germline ends.